This T cell receptor beta chain was recovered during a study of cytomegalovirus exposure and HLA in healthy donors. The overall study: In terms of ancestry, the Caucasian-associated cluster contained around four fifths of the roughly 400 genotyped donors.

Study-wide points: A later analysis found common viral pathogens apparently linked to several of the most significant clusters.

Of note for this clone: Antigen: not known.

The length of the CDR3 is 14 residues. The V and J ends lost 2 bases and 8 bases, in that order; junction bases with no gene match: 8. Germline CDR1 reads MNHEY; CDR2 reads SMNVEV (reference sequence). Amplification used 60 Vbeta primers and 13 Jbeta primers. Profiled with immunoSEQ multiplex PCR; TCRdb holds only in-frame clones, not every one. The table records 200,000 to 250,000 clones, approximately 70% of them present only once. The TCR comes from a man aged 35 to 55 in good health and CMV-seropositive. This chain connects TRBV27 to TRBJ1-1; 7 bases fit TRBD1. The source material was PBMCs. CDR3 bases: TGTGCCAGCAGTTTAAGTAGACAGGGTGGAGAAGCTTTCTTT. Its translation is CASSLSRQGGEAFF.